In this sample, the clone carrying this TCR beta chain turned up a few times. Its antigen is still unknown. Sequencing used immunoSEQ multiplex PCR; TCRdb keeps in-frame clones, though not all of them. The table has approximately 65,000 clones, around 74% seen once. After expansion with viral peptide pools in the ViraFEST assay, antigen-specific CD4+ T cells were sequenced. Upon completion of under eleven days in culture, CD4+ T cells were isolated. Participants completed two doses of the BNT162b2 or mRNA-1273 vaccine. Every well got around 1.9 million PBMC, which were grown with about 10 IU/ml IL-2 and around 10 ug/ml peptides. Half the medium was replaced with IL-2 medium on days 3 and 7. This entry comes from a study of vaccination effects on CD4 cells after COVID-19. Study overall: The second dose preceded post-vaccine samples by a median of 72 days.

Study-wide results and caveats: Both infection-induced and vaccine-induced clones contracted markedly at late post-vaccination timepoints.

Germline V gene lookup returns CDR1 SGHDN and CDR2 FVKESK. This CDR3 contains 15 residues. V was cut by 4 bases and J by 7 bases, with 19 bases left in between. The sample here was CD4+ T cells from PBMCs cultured with HCoV-229E spike peptides, taken after COVID-19 vaccination. This sequence originates from a human donor who received a COVID-19 vaccine. This chain uses TRBV14 with TRBJ1-2; D might be TRBD1 (5 bases). As DNA, the CDR3 is TGTGCCAGCAGCCCGGCGTTAGCAGGGCGGGTTGGCTACACCTTC. Protein: CASSPALAGRVGYTF.